The 31 T cell receptor beta chains given below trace back to one sample, sequenced in a study of human T cells and chemical hapten exposure. Time point of the sample: patch test 1, 2 weeks after DPC sensitization. Treatment specified: therapeutic diphenylcyclopropenone sensitization with weekly scalp DPC. TCRdb re-called the RACE reads through MiXCR, storing one row per CDR3 protein. The sample contains tens of thousands of distinct CDR3 sequences, around 9% of which appear only once. Sample: whole blood, taken in connection with sensitization to the hapten diphenylcyclopropenone (DPC). The receptors shown here come from a woman aged 45-65 years with alopecia areata. Some clones in this sample may be carry-over from other donors' samples.

This clonotype was recorded a few times. The rearrangement uses TRBV4-1 and TRBJ2-5; D gene uncertain. Trimming left V 0 bases short and J 5 bases short, with 13 bases between. The CDR3 is 15 amino acids. Germline V gene sequence: CDR1 MGHRA, CDR2 YSYEKL. The CDR3 reads CASSQERFGVETQYF. The CDR3 region has the DNA TGCGCCAGCAGCCAAGAGAGATTCGGTGTTGAGACCCAGTACTTC.

This clonotype was counted ten times or more. This chain connects TRBV20-1 to TRBJ2-2; 9 bases map to TRBD1. Trimming at V came to 6 bases and at J to 1 base, leaving 6 bases not matched to a gene. Germline CDR1 DFQATT, CDR2 SNEGSKA (reference sequence). This CDR3 contains 15 residues. The CDR3 here is CSAPDRGKNTGELFF. As DNA, the CDR3 is TGCAGTGCGCCGGACAGGGGAAAGAACACCGGGGAGCTGTTTTTT.

This clonotype has a handful of counts. The genes are TRBV5-1 and TRBJ2-7; D possibly corresponds to TRBD2 (5 bases). The ends were cut back, 0 bases at V and 0 bases at J, with 25 bases in the middle. Looked up from germline, CDR1 is SGHRS and CDR2 is YFSETQ. This CDR3 has 20 residues. The CDR3 sequence: CASSLVPLAGDGRPSYEQYF. CDR3 nucleotides: TGCGCCAGCAGCTTGGTACCCCTAGCAGGCGATGGCCGGCCCTCCTACGAGCAGTACTTC.

This clonotype showed up many times. V gene TRBV2 combines with J gene TRBJ2-5, with D uncertain. V was clipped by 7 bases and J by 3 bases, with 6 bases between them. Germline V lookup: CDR1 SNHLY, CDR2 FYNNEI. The CDR3 runs to 11 residues. CDR3: CASKVEETQYF. The CDR3 DNA follows: TGTGCCAGCAAAGTGGAAGAGACCCAGTACTTC.

This clonotype was counted many times. The chain combines TRBV29-1 with TRBJ1-5, with 9 bases fitting TRBD1. The CDR3 sequence is 14 residues long. The V gene end was trimmed by 7 bases and the J gene end by 2 bases; junction bases not matched to a gene: 6. Germline V gene sequence: CDR1 SQVTM, CDR2 ANQGSEA. Here the CDR3 reads CSARTGDGNQPQHF. The CDR3 DNA is TGCAGCGCACGGACAGGGGACGGCAATCAGCCCCAGCATTTT. Based on the CDR3 plus reference TRBV29-1 and TRBJ1-5, the full variable domain is SAVISQKPSRDICQRGTSLTIQCQVDSQVTMMFWYRQQPGQSLTLIATANQGSEATYESGFVIDKFPISRPNLTFSTLTVSNMSPEDSSIYLCSARTGDGNQPQHFGDGTRLSIL.

This clonotype appeared many times. The chain employs TRBV29-1 and TRBJ1-4; D not certain. Trimming cost V 7 bases and J 8 bases, with 17 bases left between them. CDR3 length equals 13 residues. The germline gives CDR1 SQVTM, CDR2 ANQGSEA. The DNA of the CDR3 is TGCAGCGGACGGGATGTCGGAAACGAAAAACTGTTTTTT. Protein product: CSGRDVGNEKLFF.

This clonotype appeared many times. The chain uses TRBV18 and TRBJ1-5; 9 positions match TRBD1. The CDR3 is 20 amino acids. Trimming removed 2 bases from V and 1 base from J; junction bases left unmatched: 15. CDR1 is KGHSH, CDR2 LQKENI, per germline. The CDR3 nucleotides are TGTGCCAGCTCACCATTCCGGGGCGGGACAGGGCCCTCGAGCAATCAGCCCCAGCATTTT. Its protein is CASSPFRGGTGPSSNQPQHF.

This clonotype turned up a few times. The chain couples TRBV20-1 to TRBJ2-7; tentatively, D is TRBD1 or TRBD2 (7 bases each). V lost 0 bases and J lost 6, with 24 bases in between. The CDR3 is 17 residues long. Per germline, CDR1 DFQATT and CDR2 SNEGSKA (reference sequence). The CDR3 sequence is CSARDHLRGGSFGEQYF. For the CDR3, the DNA is TGCAGTGCTAGAGATCACCTCAGGGGGGGGAGTTTTGGCGAGCAGTACTTC.

The chain links TRBV5-1 to TRBJ2-1; D call uncertain. V lost 5 bases and J lost 3, with 12 bases in between. This CDR3 has 14 residues. Germline CDR1 is SGHRS and CDR2 is YFSETQ. The CDR3 DNA reads TGCGCCAGCAGATCTCTACAGCACTACAATGAGCAGTTCTTC. Protein sequence: CASRSLQHYNEQFF.

This clonotype was counted at least ten times. The chain recombines TRBV5-1 with TRBJ2-7, with 8 bases identical to TRBD2. V was pared by 0 bases and J by 4 bases, with 9 bases of the junction left unmatched. Germline values: CDR1 SGHRS, CDR2 YFSETQ. The CDR3 contains 16 residues. CDR3 coding DNA: TGCGCCAGCAGCTTGGCTGGCTTAGCGGGAATATACGAGCAGTACTTC. It codes for CASSLAGLAGIYEQYF. Variable domain in full (rest from reference TRBV5-1 and TRBJ2-7): KAGVTQTPRYLIKTRGQQVTLSCSPISGHRSVSWYQQTPGQGLQFLFEYFSETQRNKGNFPGRFSGRQFSNSRSEMNVSTLELGDSALYLCASSLAGLAGIYEQYFGPGTRLTVT.

The table lists this clonotype with many counts. The rearrangement joins TRBV20-1 to TRBJ2-3; 9 nucleotides agree with TRBD2. This CDR3 comprises 18 residues. Germline CDR1 and CDR2: DFQATT and SNEGSKA (reference sequence). The ends lost 0 bases at V and 1 base at J; junction bases unmatched: 11. The CDR3 spells CSARDLVVAGAGTDTQYF. CDR3 bases: TGCAGTGCTAGAGATCTCGTGGTAGCGGGAGCAGGCACAGATACGCAGTATTTT.

In its sample, this clonotype was seen a few times. The CDR3 loop is CASSKGLAGGGTDTQYF. CDR3 nucleotides: TGCGCCAGCAGCAAAGGACTAGCGGGAGGAGGGACAGATACGCAGTATTTT. This rearrangement joins TRBV4-3 to TRBJ2-3, with 14 positions matching TRBD2. In germline, CDR1 is LGHNA, CDR2 YSLEER. Losses at the gene ends were 5 bases for V and 3 bases for J; bases not matched to a gene: 7. This CDR3 comprises 17 residues.

This clonotype was detected a few times. This rearrangement joins TRBV7-9 to TRBJ2-3, with 14 bases matching TRBD2. The CDR3 consists of 19 residues. V lost 2 bases to trimming and J lost 3 bases; unmatched junction nucleotides: 10. Germline V gives CDR1 SEHNR, CDR2 FQNEAQ (reference sequence). Written as DNA, the CDR3 is TGTGCCAGCAGCTTACAGGGACTAGCGGGAGTCAGGTGGACAGATACGCAGTATTTT. The encoded protein is CASSLQGLAGVRWTDTQYF.

This clonotype was recorded at least ten times. The chain carries TRBV2 and TRBJ2-1; D gene unclear. The CDR3 length is 16 residues. In germline, CDR1 is SNHLY, CDR2 FYNNEI. The ends were cut back, 2 bases at V and 8 bases at J, with 19 bases in the middle. The chain's CDR3 is CASSEIREMVWDEQFF. CDR3 in DNA: TGTGCCAGCAGTGAAATAAGAGAGATGGTTTGGGATGAGCAGTTCTTC.

The sample holds a few counts of this clonotype. The chain couples TRBV7-8 to TRBJ2-2, with a possible D match to TRBD2 (6 bases). CDR1 and CDR2 (germline): SGHVS, FQNEAQ. This CDR3 region has 15 residues. The V and J ends lost 5 bases and 0 bases respectively, with 10 bases between them. The CDR3 is CASSHGGPNTGELFF. The CDR3 DNA reads TGTGCCAGCAGCCATGGAGGGCCGAACACCGGGGAGCTGTTTTTT.

The chain carries TRBV6-6 and TRBJ2-4; D remains ambiguous. CDR3 length: 12 amino acids. V lost 11 bases to trimming and J lost 2 bases, with 10 bases between them. The germline gives CDR1 MNHNY, CDR2 SVGAGI (reference sequence). CDR3 amino acids: CASAETKNIQYF. Written as DNA, the CDR3 is TGTGCCTCTGCCGAAACCAAAAACATTCAGTACTTC.

This clonotype was detected ten times or more. The V and J genes are TRBV9 and TRBJ2-5; TRBD1 aligns across 10 bases. V was pared by 6 bases and J by 5 bases, with 7 bases of the junction left unmatched. The germline CDR1 and CDR2 sequences are SGDLS and YYNGEE. This CDR3 comprises 14 residues. The CDR3 region has the DNA TGTGCCAGCACCATGACAGGGGGCGCGGAGACCCAGTACTTC. Translation: CASTMTGGAETQYF.

This clonotype showed up many times. The V and J genes are TRBV27 and TRBJ2-2; D gene uncertain. Germline V CDR1 and CDR2: MNHEY, SMNVEV (reference sequence). Deletions cut 1 base from V and 6 bases from J, with 3 bases between. This CDR3 is 12 amino acids long. This CDR3 reads CASSLLAGELFF. CDR3 sequence (DNA): TGTGCCAGCAGTTTATTGGCCGGGGAGCTGTTTTTT.

This clonotype was observed many times. V usage is TRBV5-1 and J usage is TRBJ2-7, with a possible D match to TRBD2 (6 bases). The CDR3 is made up of 15 amino acids. Trimming took off 4 bases at V and 5 bases at J, with 19 bases between the two ends. Germline V gene data show CDR1 as SGHRS and CDR2 as YFSETQ. In nucleotides, the CDR3 is TGCGCCAGCAGCCCCCTAGGTGGAGGGATCGACGAGCAGTACTTC. This codes for CASSPLGGGIDEQYF.

A few counts support this clonotype. The J gene is TRBJ1-3, the V gene TRBV7-2, with D perhaps matching TRBD1 (5 bases). This CDR3 comprises 14 residues. The germline V and J ends were trimmed by 2 bases and 8 bases, with 13 bases remaining between them. Germline assignment: CDR1 SGHTA and CDR2 FQGNSA. The CDR3 DNA reads TGTGCCAGCAGCTTATCAGGGAGAGGAGACACCATATATTTT. Protein: CASSLSGRGDTIYF.

This clonotype was seen only a few times. The J gene is TRBJ2-7, the V gene TRBV6-5; 10 bases match TRBD2. Germline V gene lookup returns CDR1 MNHEY and CDR2 SVGAGI. The CDR3 sequence is 15 residues long. Losses at the gene ends were 4 bases for V and 4 bases for J; bases not matched to a gene: 7. CDR3 in DNA: TGTGCCAGCAGTTCCTCGTGGACTAGCGGATACGAGCAGTACTTC. It codes for CASSSSWTSGYEQYF.

This clonotype has a count of ten or more. CDR3 DNA sequence: TGTGCCACCAGCAGAGATAATTGGGGTAGCAAAAACATTCAGTACTTC. It specifies CATSRDNWGSKNIQYF. The chain recombines TRBV15 with TRBJ2-4; D is unclear. Germline CDR1 and CDR2: LNHNV and YYDKDF (reference sequence). The CDR3 loop spans 16 amino acids. V shed 0 bases and J shed 3 bases, with 12 bases lying between them.

This clonotype has a count of ten or more. J is TRBJ2-5 and V is TRBV7-2; D is unresolved. V dropped 0 bases and J dropped 1 base, with 9 bases sitting between them. The CDR3 covers 15 residues. Germline V CDR1 and CDR2: SGHTA, FQGNSA. CDR3 sequence reads: CASSLAAHLQETQYF. The CDR3 coding sequence is TGTGCCAGCAGCTTAGCGGCGCACCTCCAAGAGACCCAGTACTTC.

The V gene is TRBV29-1, the J gene TRBJ1-2, with TRBD1 matching 8 bases. The V gene end was trimmed by 5 bases and the J gene end by 0 bases; junction bases not matched to a gene: 2. Germline V gene sequence: CDR1 SQVTM, CDR2 ANQGSEA. The CDR3 covers 13 residues. The CDR3 here is CSVQTGANYGYTF. The CDR3, as DNA: TGCAGCGTTCAGACAGGGGCTAACTATGGCTACACCTTC. Variable domain in full (rest from reference TRBV29-1 and TRBJ1-2): SAVISQKPSRDICQRGTSLTIQCQVDSQVTMMFWYRQQPGQSLTLIATANQGSEATYESGFVIDKFPISRPNLTFSTLTVSNMSPEDSSIYLCSVQTGANYGYTFGSGTRLTVV.

Ten or more counts support this clonotype. V usage is TRBV6-5 and J usage is TRBJ2-2; TRBD2 matches 14 bases. With 1 base clipped from V and 5 bases from J, the junction kept 9 bases outside the gene matches. Germline CDR1 MNHEY, CDR2 SVGAGI. The CDR3 is 19 amino acids. The CDR3 nucleotides read TGTGCCAGCAGTTACTATCTACCGGGACTAGCGGGAGCAACCGGGGAGCTGTTTTTT. Its protein is CASSYYLPGLAGATGELFF.

The table lists this clonotype with many counts. The rearrangement joins TRBV29-1 to TRBJ2-3, with 9 bases lining up with TRBD1. Germline V lookup: CDR1 SQVTM, CDR2 ANQGSEA. Trimming cost V 6 bases and J 3 bases; bases outside gene matches: 4. This CDR3 comprises 13 residues. The CDR3 here is CSVDRGGTDTQYF. Written as DNA, the CDR3 is TGCAGCGTGGACAGGGGTGGGACAGATACGCAGTATTTT.

The chain recombines TRBV12-5 with TRBJ2-3; 7 bases are shared with TRBD2. J was trimmed by 0 bases and V by 11 bases; bases with no gene match: 11. CDR3 length: 15 amino acids. Germline loops: CDR1 LGHNT, CDR2 FRNRAP. CDR3 DNA: TGTGCTCGCCTGATCGGGCGGGAGAGCACAGATACGCAGTATTTT. Its translation: CARLIGRESTDTQYF.

Ten or more counts support this clonotype. The chain carries TRBV20-1 and TRBJ2-2; TRBD2 might be the D (5 bases). The CDR3 runs 15 residues. Germline V gene lookup returns CDR1 DFQATT and CDR2 SNEGSKA (reference sequence). V shed 5 bases and J shed 0 bases, with 13 bases lying between them. The CDR3 spells CSAPSTGTNTGELFF. The CDR3 DNA reads as TGCAGTGCTCCCTCCACGGGGACGAACACCGGGGAGCTGTTTTTT.

In this sample, this clonotype turned up many times. The rearrangement uses TRBV28 and TRBJ2-1; 9 positions match TRBD1. CDR1 and CDR2 (germline): MDHEN, SYDVKM. This CDR3 contains 15 residues. V lost 7 bases and J lost 1; bases outside the gene matches: 5. CDR3 DNA sequence: TGTGCCAGCACCAACGGACAGGGGTCCTACAATGAGCAGTTCTTC. Its translation: CASTNGQGSYNEQFF.

This clonotype was seen only a few times. This chain connects TRBV5-4 to TRBJ1-5; 8 bases map to TRBD1. Per germline, CDR1 SGHNT and CDR2 YYREEE (reference sequence). This CDR3 comprises 15 residues. Trimming at V came to 0 bases and at J to 5 bases, leaving 4 bases not matched to a gene. The CDR3 nucleotides are TGTGCCAGCAGCTTGGACCAGGGGGCTCATCAGCCCCAGCATTTT. Residues: CASSLDQGAHQPQHF.

A word on this clonotype: A much bigger clone sits one base away, suggesting this may be a read error. Because it lacks the conserved phenylalanine or tryptophan at the end, this CDR3 is likely a read error. This chain joins TRBV27 and TRBJ1-1, with no clear D. Germline-derived CDR1 and CDR2 are MNHEY and SMNVEV (reference sequence). The V end was cut by 6 bases, the J end by 7 bases, with 18 bases between. This CDR3 has 14 amino acids. CDR3 loop: CASRDLGALYEAFL. The CDR3 bases are TGTGCCAGCAGGGACCTAGGAGCTCTATATGAAGCTTTCCTT.